Listed below are T cell receptor beta chains from one sample, sequenced in a study of Graves' ophthalmopathy and Graves' hyperthyroidism. Each CDR3 protein gets one entry after TCRdb re-called the multiplex PCR reads with MiXCR. The sample has a few hundred thousand distinct CDR3 sequences, approximately 17% seen once. Specimen: peripheral blood. Every receptor here comes from an adult woman with stable Graves' hyperthyroidism. CDR3s include the opening cysteine and the closing phenylalanine or tryptophan. Fields, in order: V gene, J gene, CDR3 length, clone size, D gene, CDR3 protein, CDR3 DNA. The D gene is left open where the match is weak. Expanded clones get a size class; other rows say once, few or many, or leave the size out.

>TRBV28|TRBJ1-2|15|many|.
CASTLGYREGNGYTF
TGTGCCAGCACCCTAGGGTACAGGGAGGGCAATGGCTACACCTTC
>TRBV29-1|TRBJ1-1|15|many|.
CSVESGVVDNTEAFF
TGCAGCGTTGAAAGTGGAGTCGTCGATAACACTGAAGCTTTCTTT
>TRBV27|TRBJ2-5|13|many|TRBD2
CASRGSGRETQYF
TGTGCCAGCAGGGGAAGCGGGAGGGAGACCCAGTACTTC
>TRBV6-2/TRBV6-3|TRBJ1-5|16|.|.
CASSSEGGRLDQPQHF
TGTGCCAGCAGTAGCGAGGGGGGGCGGCTCGATCAGCCCCAGCATTTT
>TRBV7-2|TRBJ2-5|14|many|.
CASSLAHGQETQYF
TGTGCCAGCAGCTTAGCCCATGGCCAAGAGACCCAGTACTTC
>TRBV11-2|TRBJ1-1|14|many|.
CATKRQIDTTEAFF
TGTGCCACCAAAAGACAGATTGATACCACTGAAGCTTTCTTT
>TRBV24-1|TRBJ1-1|16|once|TRBD1
CATSDPRQGDDTEAFF
TGTGCCACCAGTGACCCACGACAGGGCGATGACACTGAAGCTTTCTTT
>TRBV12-3/TRBV12-4|TRBJ1-2|14|many|.
CASSLRTLNYGYTF
TGTGCCAGCAGTTTGAGGACACTTAACTATGGCTACACCTTC
>TRBV6-2/TRBV6-3|TRBJ2-5|15|many|TRBD2
CASSYQLAGQETQYF
TGTGCCAGCAGTTACCAACTAGCGGGACAAGAGACCCAGTACTTC
>TRBV18|TRBJ1-1|14|.|.
CASSPFESFGEAFF
TGTGCCAGCTCACCCTTTGAATCGTTCGGGGAAGCTTTCTTT
>TRBV4-1|TRBJ2-4|15|many|.
CASSRLALGKNIQYF
TGCGCCAGCAGCCGTCTCGCCCTTGGAAAAAACATTCAGTACTTC
>TRBV15|TRBJ2-2|15|many|TRBD2
CATRTPGLNTGELFF
TGTGCCACCCGTACTCCGGGACTAAACACCGGGGAGCTGTTTTTT
>TRBV18|TRBJ2-7|15|many|.
CASSQQGDLSYEQYF
TGTGCCAGCTCACAACAGGGAGACCTCTCCTACGAGCAGTACTTC
>TRBV6-5|TRBJ1-1|11|many|.
CASSYRTEAFF
TGTGCCAGCAGTTACAGGACCGAAGCTTTCTTT
>TRBV6-2/TRBV6-3|TRBJ1-2|14|many|.
CASSYDETSYGYTF
TGTGCCAGCAGTTATGATGAGACATCTTATGGCTACACCTTC
>TRBV29-1|TRBJ2-5|12|many|.
CSVEGREETQYF
TGCAGCGTTGAAGGGAGGGAAGAGACCCAGTACTTC
>TRBV19|TRBJ2-7|14|many|.
CASSISRGGYEQYF
TGTGCCAGTAGTATCTCGCGGGGCGGCTACGAGCAGTACTTC
>TRBV12-3/TRBV12-4|TRBJ1-2|13|.|TRBD1
CASRGQGRYGYTF
TGTGCCAGCAGGGGACAGGGACGTTATGGCTACACCTTC
>TRBV6-2/TRBV6-3|TRBJ1-2|12|few|.
CASSDPSEGYTF
TGTGCCAGCAGTGATCCTTCGGAAGGCTACACCTTC
>TRBV19|TRBJ1-1|14|few|.
CASSDPPGPPEAFF
TGTGCCAGTAGCGACCCTCCGGGACCCCCTGAAGCTTTCTTT
>TRBV28|TRBJ2-7|15|many|TRBD1
CASSLWSGGEGEQYF
TGTGCCAGCAGTTTATGGTCAGGGGGTGAAGGCGAGCAGTACTTC
>TRBV6-2/TRBV6-3|TRBJ2-7|13|.|.
CASSRDGNYEQYF
TGTGCCAGCAGTCGCGACGGGAACTACGAGCAGTACTTC
>TRBV5-1|TRBJ1-1|13|many|.
CASSFGMNTEAFF
TGCGCCAGCAGCTTTGGCATGAACACTGAAGCTTTCTTT
>TRBV4-1|TRBJ2-7|15|many|.
CASSYIPGRRYEQYF
TGCGCCAGCAGCTATATACCGGGGCGAAGGTACGAGCAGTACTTC
>TRBV27|TRBJ1-1|13|many|.
CASGSNTNTEAFF
TGTGCCAGCGGCTCCAATACGAACACTGAAGCTTTCTTT
>TRBV7-2|TRBJ1-1|17|many|TRBD1
CASSLDRSIVRGTEAFF
TGTGCCAGCAGCCTGGACAGGTCGATAGTCCGGGGGACTGAAGCTTTCTTT
>TRBV6-5|TRBJ2-7|14|.|TRBD1
CASSYYQGATEQYF
TGTGCCAGCAGTTACTATCAGGGGGCGACTGAGCAGTACTTC
>TRBV4-3|TRBJ1-3|17|.|.
CASSQGSGAASGNTIYF
TGCGCCAGCAGCCAGGGGTCAGGGGCAGCCTCTGGAAACACCATATATTTT
>TRBV6-1|TRBJ2-7|14|.|.
CASRTGFPTYEQYF
TGTGCCAGCCGTACAGGGTTCCCAACCTACGAGCAGTACTTC
>TRBV20-1|TRBJ2-7|14|many|TRBD2
CSASYGLAGVEQYF
TGCAGTGCTAGTTACGGGCTAGCGGGAGTCGAGCAGTACTTC
>TRBV12-3/TRBV12-4|TRBJ1-1|14|.|.
CASSFGVFNTEAFF
TGTGCCAGCAGTTTCGGTGTGTTTAACACTGAAGCTTTCTTT
>TRBV6-5|TRBJ2-7|16|many|TRBD1
CASSYGTGGSSYEQYF
TGTGCCAGCAGTTACGGGACAGGGGGTTCCTCCTACGAGCAGTACTTC
>TRBV7-3|TRBJ1-1|11|many|.
CASSDGGLAFF
TGTGCCAGCTCCGACGGGGGTCTTGCTTTCTTT
>TRBV6-1|TRBJ1-5|13|few|TRBD1
CASSRGTGQPQHF
TGTGCCAGCAGCAGGGGGACAGGTCAGCCCCAGCATTTT
>TRBV19|TRBJ2-5|13|.|.
CASSRGLRETQYF
TGTGCCAGTAGTAGGGGACTTCGAGAGACCCAGTACTTC
>TRBV7-6|TRBJ1-1|14|many|.
CASCRLIGGTEAFF
TGTGCCAGTTGCCGCTTGATCGGGGGCACTGAAGCTTTCTTT
>TRBV10-1|TRBJ2-2|14|many|.
CASSESLTAGELFF
TGCGCCAGCAGTGAGTCGCTGACAGCCGGGGAGCTGTTTTTT
>TRBV20-1|TRBJ2-7|12|.|.
CSASPSVHEQYF
TGCAGTGCTAGTCCCAGCGTCCACGAGCAGTACTTC
>TRBV15|TRBJ1-1|13|.|.
CATSRSSNTEAFF
TGTGCCACCAGCAGATCGTCGAACACTGAAGCTTTCTTT
>TRBV28|TRBJ2-1|16|.|.
CASSFRWGKRTTEQFF
TGTGCCAGCAGTTTTAGGTGGGGGAAGAGGACTACTGAGCAGTTCTTC
>TRBV6-1|TRBJ2-2|17|many|.
CASSPPVGRHGSGELFF
TGTGCCAGCAGTCCCCCAGTAGGGCGGCATGGCTCCGGGGAGCTGTTTTTT
>TRBV6-5|TRBJ2-1|14|.|.
CASSYSVDTNEQFF
TGTGCCAGCAGTTACTCGGTGGACACCAATGAGCAGTTCTTC
>TRBV9|TRBJ2-2|18|.|TRBD2
CASSVLGTSGIGTGELLF
TGTGCCAGCAGCGTTCTAGGGACTAGCGGGATCGGCACCGGGGAGCTGTTGTTT
>TRBV14|TRBJ2-7|13|many|.
CASSQVLAGEQYF
TGTGCCAGCAGCCAAGTGTTGGCGGGCGAGCAGTACTTC
>TRBV12-3/TRBV12-4|TRBJ2-2|15|many|TRBD2
CASRSSGRKTGELFF
TGTGCCAGCAGGTCTAGCGGGAGAAAAACCGGGGAGCTGTTTTTT
>TRBV25-1|TRBJ2-5|15|many|.
CANSESAGSGETQYF
TGTGCCAACAGTGAATCCGCAGGGTCAGGGGAGACCCAGTACTTC
>TRBV28|TRBJ1-2|13|many|TRBD1
CASSPRGRDGYTF
TGTGCCAGCAGCCCCAGGGGGCGGGATGGCTACACCTTC
>TRBV12-3/TRBV12-4|TRBJ2-5|13|.|TRBD1
CASSLTGAETQYF
TGTGCCAGCAGTCTTACAGGGGCAGAGACCCAGTACTTC
>TRBV27|TRBJ2-7|16|many|.
CASSLTTQGGAYEQYF
TGTGCCAGCAGTTTAACCACGCAGGGGGGAGCCTACGAGCAGTACTTC